Below, 32 T cell receptor beta chains from the same sample are listed, as sequenced in a study of blood T cells in healthy people across ages. Using a J-beta primer mix together with a sample-barcoded 5' primer, a second PCR was run for about 7 to 12 cycles. A single record per CDR3 protein comes from TCRdb applying MiXCR to the 5' RACE reads. This sample has more than 1,000,000 distinct CDR3 sequences; approximately 26% occur once, and the top ten carry less than 0.75%. These data also featured in a second study, about T cells of mothers and their children.

Sequencing input: blood. The receptors derive from a girl aged 2 to 9 in good health.

J is TRBJ2-1 and V is TRBV20-1; the D is unclear. This CDR3 comprises 12 residues. Trimming pared 6 bases from V and 7 bases from J, leaving 13 bases between. Germline V gives CDR1 DFQATT, CDR2 SNEGSKA (reference sequence). CDR3 in amino acids: CSANNNGNEQFF. CDR3 DNA: TGCAGTGCGAACAATAACGGGAATGAGCAGTTCTTC.

The genes are TRBV14 and TRBJ2-5; D is unresolved. The DNA end lines up better with TRBJ2-1; the J call may be wrong. Germline CDR1 is SGHDN and CDR2 is FVKESK. CDR3 size: 14 residues. Here the CDR3 DNA reads TGTGCCAGCAGCCAAGATAGGGAAAGCAATGAGCAGTTCTTC. The encoded protein is CASSQDRESNEQFF.

This clonotype appeared a few times. The chain employs TRBV20-1 and TRBJ2-5; D gene uncertain. Trimming took off 4 bases at V and 5 bases at J, with 11 bases between the two ends. Germline CDR1 and CDR2: DFQATT and SNEGSKA (reference sequence). The CDR3 has 12 amino acids. The CDR3 coding sequence is TGCAGTGCTAATAGGGTGGGGGAGACCCAGTACTTC. Translating it yields CSANRVGETQYF.

In this sample, this clonotype turned up once. This rearrangement joins TRBV7-2 to TRBJ2-7; the D is unclear. The CDR3 extends over 14 amino acids. Germline-derived CDR1 and CDR2 are SGHTA and FQGNSA. V was cut by 2 bases and J by 0 bases, with 8 bases left in between. The CDR3 DNA reads as TGTGCCAGCAGCTTAAGTGTGGGCTCCTACGAGCAGTACTTC. It encodes CASSLSVGSYEQYF.

The chain combines TRBV18 with TRBJ2-5; D possibly corresponds to TRBD1 (5 bases). The V gene lost 2 bases and the J gene lost 5 bases, with 15 bases spanning the gap. CDR1 is KGHSH and CDR2 is LQKENI in the germline V gene. CDR3 length equals 15 residues. The CDR3 nucleotides are TGTGCCAGCTCACCAGGCGCAGGTGGGGCTGAGACCCAGTACTTC. Translation: CASSPGAGGAETQYF.

This clonotype was counted between two and nine times. The chain couples TRBV25-1 to TRBJ1-2, with 11 bases lining up with TRBD1. V shed 4 bases and J 8 bases; nucleotides not matched to a gene: 12. Looked up from germline, CDR1 is MGHDK and CDR2 is SYGVNS. This CDR3 has 16 amino acids. The CDR3 DNA reads TGTGCCAGCAGTGTGGAGACTGGACAGGGGGCTGGAGGCTACACCTTC. Protein sequence: CASSVETGQGAGGYTF.

This clonotype has just one count. A read error may account for a junction end that differs from germline. V usage is TRBV20-1 and J usage is TRBJ1-4; 10 bases fit TRBD1. This CDR3 region has 14 residues. Germline loops: CDR1 DFQATT, CDR2 SNEGSKA (reference sequence). The CDR3 bases are TGCAGTGCTAGGCCGGGACAGGGGAATGAAAAACTGTCTTTT. Protein sequence: CSARPGQGNEKLSF.

The CDR3 sequence: CASSLGENHNEQFF. In DNA form, the CDR3 reads TGTGCCAGCAGTTTAGGAGAGAACCACAATGAGCAGTTCTTC. The V and J genes are TRBV27 and TRBJ2-7; no clear D gene. The J call may be incorrect, as the DNA end agrees better with TRBJ2-1. CDR1 and CDR2 from the germline V gene are MNHEY and SMNVEV (reference sequence). The CDR3 extends over 14 amino acids.

The chain combines TRBV28 with TRBJ2-6, with D perhaps TRBD2 (6 bases). The CDR3 totals 16 residues. Per germline, CDR1 MDHEN and CDR2 SYDVKM. Trimming left V 5 bases short and J 1 base short, with 12 bases between. CDR3 region: CASSRDFGSGANVLTF. The CDR3 bases are TGTGCCAGCAGTCGGGACTTCGGGTCTGGGGCCAACGTCCTGACTTTC. Filled out from reference TRBV28 and TRBJ2-6, the complete variable domain reads DVKVTQSSRYLVKRTGEKVFLECVQDMDHENMFWYRQDPGLGLRLIYFSYDVKMKEKGDIPEGYSVSREKKERFSLILESASTNQTSMYLCASSRDFGSGANVLTFGAGSRLTVL.

This clonotype turned up a few times. The chain carries TRBV7-9 and TRBJ2-2; D may match TRBD1 or TRBD2 (5 bases each). The germline V gene has CDR1 SEHNR and CDR2 FQNEAQ (reference sequence). V lost 5 bases to trimming and J lost 3 bases, with 13 bases between them. The CDR3 has 15 amino acids. Here the CDR3 reads CASSSRDPDTGELFF. In DNA, the CDR3 is TGTGCCAGCAGCAGCCGGGACCCTGACACCGGGGAGCTGTTTTTT.

In this sample, this clonotype turned up many times. The chain employs TRBV9 and TRBJ2-3; 8 bases agree with TRBD2. Trimming removed 4 bases from V and 0 bases from J; junction bases left unmatched: 7. Germline values: CDR1 SGDLS, CDR2 YYNGEE. This CDR3 region has 16 residues. The CDR3 reads CASSYNSGESTDTQYF. CDR3 bases: TGTGCCAGCAGCTACAATAGCGGGGAAAGCACAGATACGCAGTATTTT.

The chain has TRBV6-5 and TRBJ2-5; D gene ambiguous. The J call is doubtful: the DNA matches TRBJ2-7 better. The CDR3 sequence is 17 residues long. Looked up from germline, CDR1 is MNHEY and CDR2 is SVGAGI. CDR3 DNA sequence: TGTGCCAGCAGTTACACCTTTGGCCGGCGGATCCTCCACGAGCAGTACTTC. Encoded protein: CASSYTFGRRILHEQYF.

The chain recombines TRBV7-3 with TRBJ2-3, with a weak D call TRBD2 (5 bases). Germline V gives CDR1 SGHTA, CDR2 FQGTGA. The V end was cut by 1 base, the J end by 2 bases, with 10 bases between. The CDR3 contains 15 residues. The CDR3 is CASSLNSGYTDTQYF. CDR3 nucleotide sequence: TGTGCCAGCAGCTTAAATTCGGGGTACACAGATACGCAGTATTTT.

The chain recombines TRBV28 with TRBJ1-1, with D possibly matching TRBD1 (5 bases). Between the trimmed V and J ends, which lost 3 bases and 0 bases, there was a span of 23 bases. This CDR3 has 19 residues. Looked up from germline, CDR1 is MDHEN and CDR2 is SYDVKM. The CDR3 loop reads CASSFPYYGRGGVNTEAFF. In DNA, the CDR3 is TGTGCCAGCAGTTTTCCCTATTATGGTCGTGGGGGGGTGAACACTGAAGCTTTCTTT.

The chain joins TRBV6-2 or TRBV6-3 to TRBJ2-1; 10 bases line up with TRBD2. The V and J ends lost 6 bases and 7 bases, in that order; junction bases with no gene match: 9. The germline V gene encodes CDR1 MNHEY and CDR2 SVGEGT. The CDR3 runs 15 residues. CDR3 in amino acids: CASRNIAGGLNEQFF. CDR3 nucleotides: TGTGCCAGCAGAAACATAGCGGGGGGATTAAATGAGCAGTTCTTC.

The J gene is TRBJ2-5, the V gene TRBV7-2; D remains ambiguous. The V gene lost 5 bases and the J gene lost 4 bases, with 23 bases spanning the gap. CDR1 is SGHTA, CDR2 FQGNSA, per germline. The CDR3 loop spans 17 amino acids. CDR3 sequence: CASSSSWARPPTETQYF. CDR3 sequence (DNA): TGTGCCAGCAGCAGTAGTTGGGCCCGACCCCCGACAGAGACCCAGTACTTC.

Only a few counts were recorded for this clonotype. The V call is TRBV7-3, the J call TRBJ1-1, with D maybe TRBD1 (5 bases). Trimming removed 2 bases from V and 10 bases from J, with 14 bases in between. Germline-derived CDR1 and CDR2 are SGHTA and FQGTGA. This CDR3 is built from 13 residues. CDR3 protein: CASSLGGGTRAFF. DNA for the CDR3: TGTGCCAGCAGCTTAGGCGGGGGGACGAGAGCTTTCTTT.

This clonotype was counted only a few times. The rearrangement links TRBV7-3 to TRBJ2-1, with 9 bases fitting TRBD2. Germline V gene data show CDR1 as SGHTA and CDR2 as FQGTGA. V gave up 7 bases and J gave up 6 bases; unmatched junction bases: 13. There are 16 residues in the CDR3. CDR3 loop: CASTPQPGTSFNEQFF. The CDR3 DNA reads as TGTGCCAGCACCCCCCAGCCCGGGACTAGCTTCAATGAGCAGTTCTTC.

V gene TRBV5-1 combines with J gene TRBJ2-7; 7 bases map to TRBD2. This CDR3 is 16 amino acids long. The V gene's germline CDR1 is SGHRS and CDR2 YFSETQ. V was clipped by 0 bases and J by 4 bases; unmatched bases: 10. As DNA, the CDR3 is TGCGCCAGCAGCTTGGGATCACGGGAGGACCCATACGAGCAGTACTTC. Its protein is CASSLGSREDPYEQYF.

The V and J genes are TRBV20-1 and TRBJ1-1; D ambiguous. Looked up from germline, CDR1 is DFQATT and CDR2 is SNEGSKA (reference sequence). The CDR3 has 14 amino acids. For the CDR3, the DNA is TGCAGCGCCCTTCGTGACTCCCTGGGGACTGAAGCTTTCTTT. Its translation: CSALRDSLGTEAFF.

This clonotype was picked up a small number of times. This chain joins TRBV29-1 and TRBJ2-2; possibly TRBD1 for D (6 bases). Between the trimmed V and J ends, which lost 1 base and 5 bases, there was a span of 8 bases. Germline CDR1 is SQVTM and CDR2 is ANQGSEA. There are 13 residues in the CDR3. CDR3 DNA sequence: TGCAGCGTTGAAGTGGACAGTACCGGGGAGCTGTTTTTT. Protein product: CSVEVDSTGELFF.

This clonotype was recorded a few times. The CDR3 nucleotides are TGTGCCACCAGCCAGGACAGGGAGGTGGCGAGGCAGTACTTC. Translated: CATSQDREVARQYF. This chain connects TRBV15 to TRBJ2-7; 8 bases fit TRBD1. V dropped 5 bases and J dropped 9; count of bases not matched to a gene: 12. CDR1 and CDR2 (germline): LNHNV, YYDKDF (reference sequence). The CDR3 totals 14 residues. Full variable domain (outside the CDR3, taken from reference TRBV15 and TRBJ2-7): DAMVIQNPRYQVTQFGKPVTLSCSQTLNHNVMYWYQQKSSQAPKLLFHYYDKDFNNEADTPDNFQSRRPNTSFCFLDIRSPGLGDTAMYLCATSQDREVARQYFGPGTRLTVT.

This chain uses TRBV25-1 with TRBJ1-1, with 9 bases that match TRBD1. This CDR3 spans 15 amino acids. Trimming took 0 bases from V and 6 from J; bases not matched to a gene: 5. Germline CDR1 MGHDK, CDR2 SYGVNS. The CDR3 protein is CASSEYRDRVPEAFF. For the CDR3, the DNA is TGTGCCAGCAGTGAATACCGGGACAGGGTGCCTGAAGCTTTCTTT.

This clonotype has a single count. The rearrangement joins TRBV7-2 to TRBJ2-3; a weak D match, TRBD1 (5 bases). This CDR3 is built from 16 residues. V gave up 5 bases and J gave up 1 base, with 16 bases separating them. CDR1 and CDR2 from the germline V gene are SGHTA and FQGNSA. The CDR3 DNA follows: TGTGCCAGCAGCCCAGTTGGGGCGCAGGGCACAGATACGCAGTATTTT. This translates into CASSPVGAQGTDTQYF.

The V gene is TRBV5-1, the J gene TRBJ2-3; 7 nucleotides align to TRBD1. CDR1 SGHRS and CDR2 YFSETQ come from the germline V gene. Trimming took 6 bases from V and 3 from J; bases not matched to a gene: 4. This CDR3 is 13 amino acids long. In nucleotides, the CDR3 is TGCGCCAGCACCCGGGACAGAACAGATACGCAGTATTTT. It is translated as CASTRDRTDTQYF.

This chain links TRBV20-1 with TRBJ2-5, with TRBD1 as a possible D gene (6 bases). TRBJ2-7 explains the end of the DNA better; the J call may be wrong. Germline loops: CDR1 DFQATT, CDR2 SNEGSKA (reference sequence). This CDR3 has 17 amino acids. CDR3 sequence reads: CSARDIQGHTSSYEQYF. In DNA, the CDR3 is TGCAGTGCTAGAGATATACAGGGACATACGAGCTCCTACGAGCAGTACTTC.

This sequence joins TRBV19 and TRBJ1-1; D might be TRBD1 (6 bases). There are 14 residues in the CDR3. Trimming shortened V by 6 bases and J by 5 bases, and 16 bases separated the two germline ends. Germline CDR1 is LNHDA and CDR2 is SQIVND (reference sequence). CDR3 protein: CASSAPEGGTEAFF. CDR3 nucleotides: TGTGCCAGTAGCGCTCCCGAGGGGGGGACTGAAGCTTTCTTT.

This chain links TRBV7-2 with TRBJ1-5; D ambiguous. The ends were cut back, 4 bases at V and 1 base at J, with 11 bases in the middle. The germline CDR1 and CDR2 sequences are SGHTA and FQGNSA. The CDR3 runs 15 residues. The CDR3 DNA follows: TGTGCCAGCAGCTCAGACGGGAGGAGCAATCAGCCCCAGCATTTT. Translating gives CASSSDGRSNQPQHF.

The rearrangement uses TRBV12-3 or TRBV12-4 and TRBJ2-3; weak D call: TRBD2 (5 bases). Trimming took off 5 bases at V and 3 bases at J, with 12 bases between the two ends. The CDR3 is 14 amino acids. The CDR3 DNA reads TGTGCCAGCAGTCCGGACGGGAAGACAGATACGCAGTATTTT. Translating gives CASSPDGKTDTQYF.

The V call is TRBV15, the J call TRBJ2-1; D not certain. The CDR3 contains 13 residues. Germline CDR1 reads LNHNV; CDR2 reads YYDKDF (reference sequence). V was trimmed by 0 bases and J by 5 bases, leaving 5 bases between them. The CDR3 spells CATSRDVDNEQFF. CDR3 DNA sequence: TGTGCCACCAGCAGAGACGTTGACAATGAGCAGTTCTTC.

This clonotype was seen a few times. The chain couples TRBV7-9 to TRBJ2-5; D might be TRBD2 (6 bases). Germline CDR1 reads SEHNR; CDR2 reads FQNEAQ (reference sequence). V lost 3 bases to trimming and J lost 5 bases, with 13 bases between them. This CDR3 is built from 14 residues. The CDR3 spells CASSLGLSLETQYF. For the CDR3, the DNA is TGTGCCAGCAGCTTGGGACTGTCTTTGGAGACCCAGTACTTC.

This chain joins TRBV29-1 and TRBJ2-2; no clear D gene. The ends were cut back, 3 bases at V and 1 base at J, with 12 bases in the middle. The germline CDR1 and CDR2 sequences are SQVTM and ANQGSEA. The CDR3 consists of 15 residues. The CDR3 DNA follows: TGCAGCGTTGAGTCGGGCGATATGAACACCGGGGAGCTGTTTTTT. Amino acids: CSVESGDMNTGELFF.